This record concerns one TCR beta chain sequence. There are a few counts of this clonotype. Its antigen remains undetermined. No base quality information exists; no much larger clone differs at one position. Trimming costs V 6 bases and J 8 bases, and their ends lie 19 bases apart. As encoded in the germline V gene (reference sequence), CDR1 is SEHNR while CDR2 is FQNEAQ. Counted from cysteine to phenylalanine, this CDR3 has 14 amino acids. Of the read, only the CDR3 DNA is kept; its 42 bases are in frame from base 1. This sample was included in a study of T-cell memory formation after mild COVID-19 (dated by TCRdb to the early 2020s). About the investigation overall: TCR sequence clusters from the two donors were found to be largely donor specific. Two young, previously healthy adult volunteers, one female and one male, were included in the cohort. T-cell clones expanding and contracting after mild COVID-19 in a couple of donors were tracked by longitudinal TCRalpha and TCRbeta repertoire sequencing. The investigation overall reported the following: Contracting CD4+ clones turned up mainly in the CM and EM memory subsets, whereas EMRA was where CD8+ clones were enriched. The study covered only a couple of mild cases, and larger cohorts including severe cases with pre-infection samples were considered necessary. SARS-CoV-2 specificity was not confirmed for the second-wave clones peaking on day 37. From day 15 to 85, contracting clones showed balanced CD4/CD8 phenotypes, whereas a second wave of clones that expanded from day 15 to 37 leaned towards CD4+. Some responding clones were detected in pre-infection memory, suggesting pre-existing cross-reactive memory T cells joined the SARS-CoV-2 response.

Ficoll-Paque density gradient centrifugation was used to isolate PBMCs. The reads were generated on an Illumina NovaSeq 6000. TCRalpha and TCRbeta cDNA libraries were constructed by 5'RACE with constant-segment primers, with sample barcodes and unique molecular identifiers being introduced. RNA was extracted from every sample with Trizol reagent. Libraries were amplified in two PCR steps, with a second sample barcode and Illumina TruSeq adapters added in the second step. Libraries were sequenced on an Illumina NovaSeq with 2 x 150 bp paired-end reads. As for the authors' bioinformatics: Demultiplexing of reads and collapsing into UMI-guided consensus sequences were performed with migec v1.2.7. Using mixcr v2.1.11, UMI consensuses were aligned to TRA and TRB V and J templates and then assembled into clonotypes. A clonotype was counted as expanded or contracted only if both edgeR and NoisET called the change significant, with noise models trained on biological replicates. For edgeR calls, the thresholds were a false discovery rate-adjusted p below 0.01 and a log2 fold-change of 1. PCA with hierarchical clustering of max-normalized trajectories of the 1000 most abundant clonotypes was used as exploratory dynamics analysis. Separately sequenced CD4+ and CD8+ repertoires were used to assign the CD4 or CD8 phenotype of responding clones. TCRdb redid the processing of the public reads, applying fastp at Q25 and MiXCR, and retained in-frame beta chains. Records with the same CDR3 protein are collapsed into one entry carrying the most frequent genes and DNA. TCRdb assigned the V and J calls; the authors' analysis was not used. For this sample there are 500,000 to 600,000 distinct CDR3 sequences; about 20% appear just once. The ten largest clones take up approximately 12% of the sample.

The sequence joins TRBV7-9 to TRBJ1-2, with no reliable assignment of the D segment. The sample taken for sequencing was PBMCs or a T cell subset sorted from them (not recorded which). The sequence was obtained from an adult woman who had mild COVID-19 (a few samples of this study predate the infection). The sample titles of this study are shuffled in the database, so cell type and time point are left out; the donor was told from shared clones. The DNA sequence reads TGTGCCAGCAGTCAAACCGGCCTGGTTGAGGGCTACACCTTC. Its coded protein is CASSQTGLVEGYTF.